The 3 T cell receptor beta chains below come from one sample, sequenced in a study of blood T cell repertoires in COVID-19. Measured with immunoSEQ multiplex PCR; TCRdb has only the in-frame clones, and not every one. The data show 300,000 to 450,000 clones, approximately 80% seen once. The sequenced material came from peripheral blood. The receptors originated from a human donor with acute or convalescent COVID-19. The donor label of this sample is uncertain.

The chain recombines TRBV6-5 with TRBJ1-2, with D possibly TRBD1 on 5 matching bases. The CDR3 is made up of 14 amino acids. Germline V lookup: CDR1 MNHEY, CDR2 SVGAGI. V lost 6 bases and J 2 bases, leaving 13 bases between the germline ends. CDR3 nucleotide sequence: TGTGCCAGCAGGTCGGAGACAGAAAACTATGGCTACACCTTC. Amino acids: CASRSETENYGYTF.

The V gene is TRBV5-4, the J gene TRBJ1-2, with a possible D match to TRBD1 (6 bases). The CDR3 runs 14 residues. Trimming left V 0 bases short and J 5 bases short, with 11 bases between. Germline V lookup: CDR1 SGHNT, CDR2 YYREEE (reference sequence). The CDR3 spells CASSLDREGYGYTF. In DNA form, the CDR3 reads TGTGCCAGCAGCTTGGACAGGGAAGGTTATGGCTACACCTTC.

This rearrangement joins TRBV18 to TRBJ2-3, with 10 bases fitting TRBD2. CDR1 KGHSH and CDR2 LQKENI come from the germline V gene. This CDR3 contains 16 residues. Trimming cost V 4 bases and J 3 bases; bases outside gene matches: 7. The DNA of the CDR3 is TGTGCCAGCTCACAAGAAGCGGGAGGGCGGACAGATACGCAGTATTTT. It specifies CASSQEAGGRTDTQYF.